The TCR beta chain described here comes from a study of blood T cell repertoires in COVID-19. Germline V gene sequence: CDR1 GTSNPN, CDR2 SVGIG (reference sequence). V lost 2 bases, J lost 6 bases, and 13 bases lay in between. There are 13 residues in the CDR3. Assay used: immunoSEQ multiplex PCR; TCRdb lists only in-frame clones, some missing. The sample has some 45,000 clones; 70% to 90% are singletons. This receptor was identified in a human donor in a cohort sampled during active COVID-19. The genes are TRBV30 and TRBJ1-2; TRBD1 might be the D (6 bases). The source material was peripheral blood. The CDR3 DNA reads TGTGCCTGGAGTCCGCTAGGGGGAGATGGCTACACCTTC. Protein: CAWSPLGGDGYTF. Combining the CDR3 with reference TRBV30 and TRBJ1-2 gives the whole variable domain SQTIHQWPATLVQPVGSPLSLECTVEGTSNPNLYWYRQAAGRGLQLLFYSVGIGQISSEVPQNLSASRPQDRQFILSSKKLLLSDSGFYLCAWSPLGGDGYTFGSGTRLTVV.